The following is a TCR beta chain sequence with its context. The data were taken from a study of PD-1 blockade in classical Hodgkin lymphoma. As to time point: cycle 4 day 1 (C4D1), after about 6 weeks of nivolumab. Autologous stem cell transplantation was followed by relapse in every patient, and brentuximab vedotin exposure varied. Starting with thawed PBMCs, CD4+ T cells were purified by magnetic negative selection. Using immunoSEQ multiplex PCR, the repertoire was profiled, and TCRdb retains in-frame clones only, with some absent. The sample carries 30,000 to 35,000 clones, under 90% recorded once. The source of this sequence is a human donor with classical Hodgkin lymphoma. Sample: CD4+ T cells from blood, taken before the fourth cycle of nivolumab.

CDR3 DNA: TGTGCCAGCACCAAAGGCGGGGCGGGGAACACCGGGGAGCTGTTTTTT. This translates into CASTKGGAGNTGELFF. V usage is TRBV11-3 and J usage is TRBJ2-2, with D tentatively TRBD2 (6 bases). The CDR3 has 16 residues. CDR1 and CDR2 (germline): SGHNT, YENEEA. Deletions cut 7 bases from V and 1 base from J, with 16 bases between.